The 13 T cell receptor beta chains below come from one sample, sequenced in a study of glioma-infiltrating T cells after dendritic cell vaccination. Here immunoSEQ multiplex PCR was the method, and the copy in TCRdb shows in-frame clones only, minus some. This sample has under 100,000 clones, with about 80% found just once. The sample here was blood, taken before dendritic cell vaccination. Every receptor here comes from a human donor with glioblastoma.

The chain couples TRBV6-5 to TRBJ2-3; 10 nucleotides line up with TRBD2. Germline V gene sequence: CDR1 MNHEY, CDR2 SVGAGI. CDR3 length: 16 residues. V lost 2 bases, J lost 3 bases, and 5 bases stayed unmatched. As DNA, the CDR3 is TGTGCCAGCAGTTACCCGGCTAGCGGGGGAACAGATACGCAGTATTTT. Amino acid sequence: CASSYPASGGTDTQYF.

The chain uses TRBV10-3 and TRBJ1-2; 8 nucleotides agree with TRBD1. Germline V lookup: CDR1 ENHRY, CDR2 SYGVKD. V was pared by 3 bases and J by 8 bases, with 8 bases of the junction left unmatched. The CDR3 contains 14 residues. The CDR3 DNA follows: TGTGCCATCAGTGAAAGGACAGGGACGGGGGGCTACACCTTC. As protein: CAISERTGTGGYTF.

V and J are TRBV11-2 and TRBJ2-3; 7 bases are shared with TRBD1. There are 13 residues in the CDR3. V lost 3 bases and J lost 6; bases outside the gene matches: 3. Germline V lookup: CDR1 SGHAT, CDR2 FQNNGV. In nucleotides, the CDR3 is TGTGCCAGCAGCTTTACAGGGGCCGATACGCAGTATTTT. Amino acids: CASSFTGADTQYF.

The chain combines TRBV7-9 with TRBJ2-5, with TRBD2 identical over 8 bases. The CDR3 is 17 amino acids. V shed 3 bases and J 3 bases; nucleotides not matched to a gene: 12. Per the germline V gene, CDR1 is SEHNR and CDR2 is FQNEAQ (reference sequence). CDR3 bases: TGTGCCAGCAGCTTCGGGTCGGGGGGGCCATTGGAAGAGACCCAGTACTTC. This translates into CASSFGSGGPLEETQYF.

The genes are TRBV5-6 and TRBJ1-6, with 7 bases fitting TRBD1. In germline, CDR1 is SGHDT, CDR2 YYEEEE. V was pared by 4 bases and J by 0 bases, with 10 bases of the junction left unmatched. This CDR3 has 18 amino acids. The CDR3 bases are TGTGCCAGCAGCCCGCGACAGGGACGGTTCTCCTATAATTCACCCCTCCACTTT. Residues: CASSPRQGRFSYNSPLHF.

This chain joins TRBV6-1 and TRBJ1-1; TRBD1 agrees at 9 bases. This CDR3 spans 15 amino acids. V shed 4 bases, J shed 8 bases, and the junction held 11 bases outside the gene matches. The germline V gene has CDR1 MNHNS and CDR2 SASEGT. CDR3 nucleotide sequence: TGTGCCAGCAGTGGGTTGGGACAGGGCCAGGGGGAAGCTTTCTTT. It is translated as CASSGLGQGQGEAFF.

The V call is TRBV5-4, the J call TRBJ1-1, with TRBD1 identical over 7 bases. The CDR3 contains 15 residues. The V gene's germline CDR1 is SGHNT and CDR2 YYREEE (reference sequence). V dropped 4 bases and J dropped 3; count of bases not matched to a gene: 9. This CDR3 reads CASSPIRGPYTEAFF. The CDR3, as DNA: TGTGCCAGCAGCCCCATAAGGGGGCCCTACACTGAAGCTTTCTTT.

Regarding this clone: One end of the junction does not line up with germline, which may come from a read error. The chain combines TRBV7-2 with TRBJ2-7; 8 bases map to TRBD2. CDR1 and CDR2 (germline): SGHTA, FQGNSA. The CDR3 totals 16 residues. DNA of the CDR3: TGTGCCAGCAGCCTAGCTTCGAGACTAGCGAGATCGGTGCAGTACTTC. Translation gives CASSLASRLARSVQYF.

The V and J genes are TRBV9 and TRBJ2-5; 16 bases map to TRBD2. From germline, CDR1 is SGDLS and CDR2 YYNGEE. This CDR3 is 18 amino acids long. Trimming removed 1 base from V and 5 bases from J; junction bases left unmatched: 8. The CDR3 spells CASSVIGTSGGALETQYF. CDR3 DNA sequence: TGTGCCAGCAGCGTAATCGGGACTAGCGGGGGGGCTCTGGAGACCCAGTACTTC.

The chain links TRBV12-2 to TRBJ1-4. TRBV12-2 is reported as a pseudogene. This CDR3 is 18 amino acids long. Here the CDR3 reads CASRLREVSQPTNEKLFF. In DNA, the CDR3 is TGTGCAAGTCGCCTGCGAGAAGTGTCTCAACCAACTAATGAAAAACTGTTTTTT.

The chain couples TRBV2 to TRBJ2-2; 9 positions agree with TRBD2. Germline CDR1 and CDR2: SNHLY and FYNNEI. The CDR3 contains 15 residues. The V segment lost 1 base and the J segment 7 bases; nucleotides outside the gene matches: 4. CDR3 in amino acids: CASSEGGGAGGELFF. The CDR3 bases are TGTGCCAGCAGTGAAGGCGGGGGGGCCGGCGGGGAGCTGTTTTTT.

In its sample, this clone was seen once. The rearrangement uses TRBV7-2 and TRBJ1-2; D gene uncertain. Trimming cost V 4 bases and J 6 bases, with 24 bases left between them. The CDR3 runs 17 residues. Germline values: CDR1 SGHTA, CDR2 FQGNSA. CDR3 in amino acids: CASSSYISSGFADGYTF. The CDR3 DNA reads as TGTGCCAGCAGCTCCTATATATCGTCGGGATTCGCCGATGGCTACACCTTC.

The rearrangement uses TRBV7-9 and TRBJ2-5; D possibly corresponds to TRBD1 (6 bases). CDR3 size: 15 residues. In germline, CDR1 is SEHNR, CDR2 FQNEAQ (reference sequence). The ends were cut back, 4 bases at V and 2 bases at J, with 14 bases in the middle. The CDR3 is CASSSQTGGQETQYF. DNA for the CDR3: TGTGCCAGCAGCTCTCAGACAGGAGGTCAAGAGACCCAGTACTTC.